This TCR beta chain was recorded in a study of blood T cell repertoires in COVID-19. This table comes from immunoSEQ multiplex PCR, and its TCRdb copy is limited to in-frame clones, with some not included. In the table there are 150,000 to 250,000 clones, approximately 94% of which are singletons. The V and J ends lost 10 bases and 5 bases respectively, with 12 bases between them. Looked up from germline, CDR1 is SGHAT and CDR2 is FQNNGV. This CDR3 has 13 amino acids. This receptor was obtained from a man aged 25-40 years with COVID-19, enrolled during active disease. The genes are TRBV11-2 and TRBJ1-6, with D maybe TRBD1 (6 bases). Sequencing used peripheral blood. The CDR3 sequence is CATTGHNNSPLHF. CDR3 sequence (DNA): TGTGCCACTACGGGACACAATAATTCACCCCTCCACTTT.